These 8 T cell receptor beta chains were all obtained from the same sample, sequenced in a study of T-cell memory formation after mild COVID-19. TCRdb redid the calling of the 5' RACE reads with MiXCR, one entry per CDR3 protein. This table holds about 620,000 distinct CDR3 sequences, roughly 18% found once. Specimen: PBMCs or a T cell subset sorted from them (not recorded which). The source is an adult woman who had mild COVID-19 (a few samples of this study predate the infection). Cell type and time point are not known.

The CDR3 coding sequence is TGTGCCAGCAGGAGTAATGAAAAACTGTTTTTT. As protein: CASRSNEKLFF. This chain connects TRBV12-3 or TRBV12-4 to TRBJ1-4; unclear D gene. V lost 6 bases and J lost 4, with 3 bases in between. This CDR3 has 11 residues.

The rearrangement links TRBV3-1 to TRBJ2-2, with D maybe TRBD2 (6 bases). The CDR3 covers 14 residues. The germline CDR1 and CDR2 sequences are LGHDT and YNNKEL (reference sequence). The ends were cut back, 5 bases at V and 7 bases at J, with 14 bases in the middle. CDR3 sequence (DNA): TGTGCCAGCAGCTACGGAGGGCCAAACGGGGAGCTGTTTTTT. Amino acid sequence: CASSYGGPNGELFF. The complete variable domain, with remaining parts taken from reference TRBV3-1 and TRBJ2-2, reads DTAVSQTPKYLVTQMGNDKSIKCEQNLGHDTMYWYKQDSKKFLKIMFSYNNKELIINETVPNRFSPKSPDKAHLNLHINSLELGDSAVYFCASSYGGPNGELFFGEGSRLTVL.

This clonotype appeared a few times. J is TRBJ2-3 and V is TRBV5-6, with 12 positions matching TRBD2. This CDR3 spans 17 amino acids. Germline CDR1 reads SGHDT; CDR2 reads YYEEEE. V shed 4 bases, J shed 0 bases, and the junction held 6 bases outside the gene matches. The CDR3 sequence: CASSQRLAGVSTDTQYF. CDR3 bases: TGTGCCAGCAGCCAACGACTAGCGGGAGTCAGCACAGATACGCAGTATTTT.

The genes are TRBV5-1 and TRBJ1-5; D unclear. The germline V gene encodes CDR1 SGHRS and CDR2 YFSETQ. This CDR3 has 14 amino acids. The V gene lost 0 bases and the J gene lost 7 bases, with 11 bases spanning the gap. The DNA of the CDR3 is TGCGCCAGCAGCTTGGATTCGGCAGGACAGCCCCAGCATTTT. Translation gives CASSLDSAGQPQHF.

This chain uses TRBV20-1 with TRBJ2-7; TRBD1 is a possible D gene (7 bases). The CDR3 has 14 residues. Trimming stripped 5 bases from V and 0 bases from J, with 14 bases between. CDR1 DFQATT and CDR2 SNEGSKA come from the germline V gene (reference sequence). CDR3 loop: CSADPGDSSYEQYF. Written as DNA, the CDR3 is TGCAGTGCTGACCCGGGGGACAGCTCCTACGAGCAGTACTTC.

CDR3 residues: CASSLDLLGQEIVETQYF. For the CDR3, the DNA is TGTGCCAGCAGCTTAGACCTACTTGGACAGGAAATCGTGGAGACCCAGTACTTC. The rearrangement joins TRBV11-3 to TRBJ2-5, with TRBD1 identical over 7 bases. The CDR3 length is 18 residues. Losses at the gene ends were 0 bases for V and 5 bases for J; bases not matched to a gene: 15. Germline CDR1 is SGHNT and CDR2 is YENEEA.

This chain uses TRBV6-4 with TRBJ2-6, with D hard to call. V lost 2 bases and J lost 4, with 9 bases in between. CDR3 size: 15 residues. Germline V gives CDR1 MRHNA, CDR2 SNTAGT. CDR3 sequence reads: CASSDDPSGANVLTF. The CDR3 DNA sequence: TGTGCCAGCAGTGACGACCCCTCCGGGGCCAACGTCCTGACTTTC.

V usage is TRBV9 and J usage is TRBJ2-3; 10 nucleotides match TRBD1. Trimming at V came to 4 bases and at J to 5 bases, leaving 7 bases not matched to a gene. The CDR3 loop spans 15 amino acids. From germline, CDR1 is SGDLS and CDR2 YYNGEE. The CDR3 here is CASSPPGQGVDTQYF. CDR3 nucleotide sequence: TGTGCCAGCAGCCCTCCCGGACAGGGGGTAGATACGCAGTATTTT.